Detailed here is one T cell receptor beta chain. The antigen is undetermined. This entry comes from a study of regulatory T cells in long-lasting Graves disease. Notes on the study in general: Tissue studied was limited to peripheral blood, excluding thyroid tissue. Persistent disease was characterized by preferential usage of TRBV28, TRBJ1-2 and TRBJ2-5.

Assembly of TCR beta libraries relied on iRepertoire HTBI primers together with Arm-PCR of CDR3 regions. Each CDR3 protein gets one entry after TCRdb re-called the multiplex PCR reads with MiXCR. The data contain about 470,000 distinct CDR3 sequences, approximately 21% of them singletons. The CDR3 is made up of 11 amino acids. Deletions cut 7 bases from V and 12 bases from J, with 13 bases between. Germline V gene data show CDR1 as MNHNS and CDR2 as SASEGT. As to time point: persistent/refractory GD, antithyroid drugs over 5 years with positive TRAb. From RNA extracted from PBMCs, the TCR library was made. Peripheral blood, nine milliliters of it, was drawn into EDTA tubes.

The chain has TRBV6-1 and TRBJ2-1; no reliable D call. The sample was peripheral blood mononuclear cells (PBMCs), taken when the disease was refractory, from a patient treated with antithyroid drugs. The origin of this receptor is a female donor with Graves disease. CDR3 in DNA: TGTGCCAGCACCCAAGGGCATGCGCAGTTCTTC. Translation gives CASTQGHAQFF.